Below are 14 T cell receptor beta chains sequenced from a single sample in a study of blood T cell repertoires in COVID-19. Sequencing used immunoSEQ multiplex PCR; TCRdb keeps in-frame clones, though not all of them. The table shows 310,000 or so clones, with approximately 86% occurring only once. The material sequenced was peripheral blood. The receptors derive from a woman in her fifties or sixties who had recovered from COVID-19.

The sample holds one count of this clone. The rearrangement uses TRBV11-2 and TRBJ2-1; a possible D gene is TRBD2 (6 bases). The CDR3 is made up of 16 amino acids. The germline V gene encodes CDR1 SGHAT and CDR2 FQNNGV. With 1 base removed from V and 4 bases from J, the gap between germline ends came to 14 bases. The CDR3 coding sequence is TGTGCCAGCAGCTTAGTTGCAGCGGGCGCGTACAATGAGCAGTTCTTC. Translation: CASSLVAAGAYNEQFF.

The chain carries TRBV4-1 and TRBJ1-5; no clear D. The V and J ends lost 4 bases and 4 bases respectively, with 11 bases between them. From germline, CDR1 is MGHRA and CDR2 YSYEKL. The CDR3 is 14 residues long. The CDR3 sequence is CASSPRRSNQPQHF. The CDR3 DNA reads as TGCGCCAGCAGCCCAAGACGGAGTAATCAGCCCCAGCATTTT.

The rearrangement links TRBV19 to TRBJ2-1; 9 bases match TRBD2. Germline lookup yields CDR1 LNHDA and CDR2 SQIVND (reference sequence). J gave up 6 bases and V 5 bases, and 5 bases lay outside the gene matches. This CDR3 comprises 14 residues. Written as DNA, the CDR3 is TGTGCCAGTAGTTTGCTAGCGGGGTTCAATGAGCAGTTCTTC. This encodes CASSLLAGFNEQFF.

V gene TRBV19 combines with J gene TRBJ1-2; 7 bases map to TRBD1. There are 15 residues in the CDR3. Germline V CDR1 and CDR2: LNHDA, SQIVND (reference sequence). Germline trimming cut 5 bases from V and 4 bases from J; bases unmatched to any gene: 10. The CDR3 nucleotides are TGTGCCAGTAGTCCGCTGGGACAGCAAAGCTATGGCTACACCTTC. Its translation: CASSPLGQQSYGYTF.

The rearrangement joins TRBV5-1 to TRBJ2-3, with 9 positions matching TRBD2. V shed 3 bases and J 0 bases; nucleotides not matched to a gene: 5. The CDR3 contains 16 residues. The germline V gene has CDR1 SGHRS and CDR2 YFSETQ. The CDR3 nucleotides are TGCGCCAGCAGCTGGGGGACTAGCCGAAGCACAGATACGCAGTATTTT. The encoded protein is CASSWGTSRSTDTQYF.

The chain is built from TRBV5-1 and TRBJ2-7, with D possibly TRBD1 on 6 matching bases. Germline loops: CDR1 SGHRS, CDR2 YFSETQ. Deletions cut 0 bases from V and 2 bases from J, with 12 bases between. The CDR3 has 15 residues. CDR3 coding DNA: TGCGCCAGCAGCTTGGAACAGGGCGCGCCCTACGAGCAGTACTTC. This sequence encodes CASSLEQGAPYEQYF.

The J gene is TRBJ1-1, the V gene TRBV2; weak D call: TRBD1 (6 bases). CDR3 length: 13 amino acids. Germline assignment: CDR1 SNHLY and CDR2 FYNNEI. Deletions cut 5 bases from V and 5 bases from J, with 12 bases between. CDR3 in DNA: TGTGCCAGCAGTTATACGGACAGTACTGAAGCTTTCTTT. Translating gives CASSYTDSTEAFF. The variable domain in full, with the rest retrieved from reference TRBV2 and TRBJ1-1, is EPEVTQTPSHQVTQMGQEVILRCVPISNHLYFYWYRQILGQKVEFLVSFYNNEISEKSEIFDDQFSVERPDGSNFTLKIRSTKLEDSAMYFCASSYTDSTEAFFGQGTRLTVV.

As for this clone: This specimen includes other DNA sequences encoding the same CDR3. The rearrangement links TRBV28 to TRBJ1-2; D is uncertain. The CDR3 runs 13 residues. Germline V lookup: CDR1 MDHEN, CDR2 SYDVKM. V lost 5 bases and J 4 bases, leaving 11 bases between the germline ends. CDR3 sequence reads: CASSLPGGYGYTF. In DNA, the CDR3 is TGTGCCAGCAGTCTGCCGGGAGGCTATGGCTACACCTTC.

This clone was counted a few times. The rearrangement uses TRBV2 and TRBJ1-6, with 8 bases identical to TRBD1. The junction had 11 bases not matched to a gene; V was cut back by 4 bases and J by 6 bases. In germline, CDR1 is SNHLY, CDR2 FYNNEI. CDR3 size: 17 residues. CDR3 sequence: CASSGRTGRRSNSPLHF. DNA for the CDR3: TGTGCCAGCAGTGGGAGGACAGGGAGGAGAAGTAATTCACCCCTCCACTTT.

The genes are TRBV29-1 and TRBJ2-7; TRBD1 matches 12 bases. This CDR3 contains 15 residues. The J segment lost 1 base and the V segment lost 4 bases, leaving 5 bases of the junction unmatched. The germline V gene has CDR1 SQVTM and CDR2 ANQGSEA. CDR3 in DNA: TGCAGCGTTGGGGGGACAGGGGGCGAGTCCTACGAGCAGTACTTC. It translates to CSVGGTGGESYEQYF.

This rearrangement joins TRBV7-9 to TRBJ2-1; 7 positions agree with TRBD2. Germline V gene sequence: CDR1 SEHNR, CDR2 FQNEAQ (reference sequence). The trim removed 5 bases at V and 5 bases at J, leaving 6 bases unmatched. This CDR3 is built from 14 residues. CDR3 in amino acids: CASSRASGNNEQFF. In DNA form, the CDR3 reads TGTGCCAGCAGCCGGGCTAGCGGAAACAATGAGCAGTTCTTC.

The V and J genes are TRBV4-1 and TRBJ1-2; D uncertain. Trimming removed 2 bases from V and 6 bases from J, with 16 bases in between. The CDR3 has 15 residues. Germline V CDR1 and CDR2: MGHRA, YSYEKL. The CDR3 sequence: CASSQTPAGPDGYTF. CDR3 bases: TGCGCCAGCAGCCAAACGCCGGCGGGTCCGGATGGCTACACCTTC.

V gene TRBV19 combines with J gene TRBJ1-2; 7 nucleotides align to TRBD1. V lost 3 bases, J lost 8 bases, and 18 bases stayed unmatched. CDR3 size: 17 residues. Germline V CDR1 and CDR2: LNHDA, SQIVND (reference sequence). CDR3 DNA sequence: TGTGCCAGTAGTATGGGGCACGGTGCCCTCACAGGGGTGGGCTACACCTTC. Residues: CASSMGHGALTGVGYTF.

As regards this clone: The same CDR3 can be traced to other DNA sequences in this sample. The gene calls are TRBV6-5 and TRBJ2-7, with D possibly being TRBD2 (5 bases). CDR3 size: 12 residues. The germline V and J ends were trimmed by 6 bases and 0 bases, with 6 bases remaining between them. In germline, CDR1 is MNHEY, CDR2 SVGAGI. The CDR3 DNA reads TGTGCCAGCAGCCGGGGCTCCTACGAGCAGTACTTC. This sequence encodes CASSRGSYEQYF.